What follows are 23 T cell receptor beta chains derived from one specimen sequenced in a study of cytomegalovirus exposure and HLA in healthy donors. The PCR made use of 60 Vbeta and 13 Jbeta primers. TCRdb's copy holds only in-frame clones and misses some; the assay was immunoSEQ multiplex PCR. The sample records about 200,000 clones, roughly 83% being singletons. Input material: PBMCs. The receptors here all came from a girl under 18 in good health and CMV-seronegative.

This chain joins TRBV11-2 and TRBJ2-5; 9 positions match TRBD2. This CDR3 has 16 amino acids. The germline V gene encodes CDR1 SGHAT and CDR2 FQNNGV. Unmatched junction bases numbered 9, after V lost 2 bases and J lost 5 bases. CDR3 bases: TGTGCCAGCAGCTTATGGGCTAGCGGGGCGGTGGAGACCCAGTACTTC. It encodes CASSLWASGAVETQYF.

The chain recombines TRBV12-5 with TRBJ2-1, with a weak D call TRBD1 (6 bases). The CDR3 spans 13 residues. Germline assignment: CDR1 LGHNT and CDR2 FRNRAP. V was trimmed by 6 bases and J by 4 bases, leaving 10 bases between them. Here the CDR3 DNA reads TGTGCTAGTGGGGACAGTGTTTACAATGAGCAGTTCTTC. It codes for CASGDSVYNEQFF.

This clone was found once. V gene TRBV30 combines with J gene TRBJ1-1, with D uncertain. This CDR3 is 12 amino acids long. The germline V and J ends were trimmed by 0 bases and 11 bases, with 13 bases remaining between them. CDR1 is GTSNPN and CDR2 is SVGIG in the germline V gene (reference sequence). The CDR3 protein is CAWSVPGVEAFF. In DNA, the CDR3 is TGTGCCTGGAGTGTACCTGGAGTTGAGGCTTTCTTT.

The chain joins TRBV9 to TRBJ1-2; a possible D gene is TRBD1 (6 bases). CDR3 length: 16 residues. With 0 bases removed from V and 5 bases from J, the gap between germline ends came to 17 bases. Germline V gene data show CDR1 as SGDLS and CDR2 as YYNGEE. The CDR3 protein is CASSVAIGGGEYGYTF. In DNA, the CDR3 is TGTGCCAGCAGCGTAGCTATAGGGGGGGGCGAATATGGCTACACCTTC.

The CDR3 nucleotides are TGCGCCAGCAGTGAGTCGGCTGGGCGAGACACCATATATTTT. This translates into CASSESAGRDTIYF. The J gene is TRBJ1-3, the V gene TRBV10-1; D is ambiguous. CDR1 WNHNN and CDR2 SYGVQD come from the germline V gene (reference sequence). The CDR3 has 14 amino acids. V was cut by 0 bases and J by 8 bases, with 11 bases left in between.

The chain has TRBV9 and TRBJ1-2, with D unresolved. From germline, CDR1 is SGDLS and CDR2 YYNGEE. V shed 0 bases and J shed 3 bases, with 9 bases lying between them. The CDR3 sequence is 14 residues long. The CDR3 is CASSVDQHDYGYTF. The CDR3 nucleotides read TGTGCCAGCAGCGTAGACCAACACGACTATGGCTACACCTTC. The full variable domain, completed using reference TRBV9 and TRBJ1-2, is DSGVTQTPKHLITATGQRVTLRCSPRSGDLSVYWYQQSLDQGLQFLIQYYNGEERAKGNILERFSAQQFPDLHSELNLSSLELGDSALYFCASSVDQHDYGYTFGSGTRLTVV.

This chain connects TRBV14 to TRBJ1-6; D ambiguous. The germline V gene encodes CDR1 SGHDN and CDR2 FVKESK. The CDR3 spans 14 residues. V was cut by 0 bases and J by 14 bases, with 14 bases left in between. CDR3 sequence: CASSQEIRVGALHF. CDR3 nucleotide sequence: TGTGCCAGCAGCCAAGAAATCCGGGTAGGAGCCCTCCACTTT.

The chain carries TRBV14 and TRBJ1-1, with a weak D call TRBD1 (5 bases). The germline CDR1 and CDR2 sequences are SGHDN and FVKESK. This CDR3 is 13 amino acids long. V lost 6 bases and J 4 bases, leaving 12 bases between the germline ends. The CDR3 coding sequence is TGTGCCAGCAGTGCAGGGAGGAGCACTGAAGCTTTCTTT. It translates to CASSAGRSTEAFF.

The chain combines TRBV7-9 with TRBJ2-3, with TRBD2 matching over 10 bases. The CDR3 totals 16 residues. J gave up 10 bases and V 3 bases, and 13 bases lay outside the gene matches. Germline V gene lookup returns CDR1 SEHNR and CDR2 FQNEAQ (reference sequence). The DNA for the CDR3 is TGTGCCAGCAGCTTCTCTAGCGGGGGCCGCCCGTCTGCGCAGTATTTT. The encoded protein is CASSFSSGGRPSAQYF. Supplemented by reference TRBV7-9 and TRBJ2-3, the full variable domain reads DTGVSQNPRHKITKRGQNVTFRCDPISEHNRLYWYRQTLGQGPEFLTYFQNEAQLEKSRLLSDRFSAERPKGSFSTLEIQRTEQGDSAMYLCASSFSSGGRPSAQYFGPGTRLTVL.

The chain carries TRBV5-6 and TRBJ2-5; 11 bases are a match to TRBD1. The CDR3 sequence is 16 residues long. Germline V CDR1 and CDR2: SGHDT, YYEEEE. The trim removed 3 bases at V and 9 bases at J, leaving 13 bases unmatched. For the CDR3, the DNA is TGTGCCAGCAGCTGGGGGACAGGGGGGTTCATGGGCGCCCAGTACTTC. Translated: CASSWGTGGFMGAQYF.

V and J are TRBV29-1 and TRBJ1-5; D unresolved. Trimming cost V 1 base and J 6 bases, with 10 bases left between them. This CDR3 has 13 amino acids. Germline V gene data show CDR1 as SQVTM and CDR2 as ANQGSEA. The CDR3 loop is CSVEGAEGQPQHF. CDR3 DNA: TGCAGCGTTGAAGGGGCGGAGGGTCAGCCCCAGCATTTT.

The V and J genes are TRBV5-4 and TRBJ2-3, with TRBD2 matching over 7 bases. The germline gives CDR1 SGHNT, CDR2 YYREEE (reference sequence). The J segment lost 0 bases and the V segment lost 6 bases, leaving 16 bases of the junction unmatched. The CDR3 is made up of 18 amino acids. The CDR3 DNA sequence: TGTGCCAGCACCCCGACCTCGGGAGGCTTAACTAGCACAGATACGCAGTATTTT. It encodes CASTPTSGGLTSTDTQYF.

V and J are TRBV18 and TRBJ2-3; 9 positions match TRBD1. The V segment lost 4 bases and the J segment 7 bases; nucleotides outside the gene matches: 6. The CDR3 covers 14 residues. Germline CDR1 reads KGHSH; CDR2 reads LQKENI. The CDR3 region has the DNA TGTGCCAGCTCACGGTCGGGACAGGGTTATACGCAGTATTTT. The encoded protein is CASSRSGQGYTQYF.

The chain carries TRBV19 and TRBJ2-3; D possibly corresponds to TRBD1 (6 bases). V was cut by 4 bases and J by 3 bases, with 20 bases left in between. The germline V gene has CDR1 LNHDA and CDR2 SQIVND (reference sequence). The CDR3 sequence is 17 residues long. The CDR3 region has the DNA TGTGCCAGTAGTAATAAGTACAGGGTTCGAGGAACAGATACGCAGTATTTT. Translation gives CASSNKYRVRGTDTQYF.

The genes are TRBV27 and TRBJ1-1, with 9 bases that match TRBD1. The junction had 5 bases not matched to a gene; V was cut back by 6 bases and J by 0 bases. Germline-derived CDR1 and CDR2 are MNHEY and SMNVEV (reference sequence). The CDR3 is 15 amino acids. DNA of the CDR3: TGTGCCAGCAGAAGGACAGGGGCCATGAACACTGAAGCTTTCTTT. It encodes CASRRTGAMNTEAFF.

Here the CDR3 DNA reads TGCGCCAGCAGCTTGGCTCGGACAGGGGCCACTGAAGCTTTCTTT. This gives the protein CASSLARTGATEAFF. This chain links TRBV5-1 with TRBJ1-1; 9 nucleotides match TRBD1. Germline CDR1 is SGHRS and CDR2 is YFSETQ. The CDR3 runs 15 residues. After removal of 0 bases from V and 4 bases from J, the junction contained 4 bases not matched to a gene.

The genes are TRBV6-5 and TRBJ1-2; 8 bases fit TRBD1. Germline-derived CDR1 and CDR2 are MNHEY and SVGAGI. This CDR3 is built from 14 residues. Germline trimming cut 5 bases from V and 4 bases from J; bases unmatched to any gene: 6. The CDR3 region has the DNA TGTGCCAGCAGTCCCGGACAGGGAATCTATGGCTACACCTTC. Encoded protein: CASSPGQGIYGYTF.

The chain has TRBV18 and TRBJ2-1; 12 bases are a match to TRBD2. Germline trimming cut 4 bases from V and 6 bases from J; bases unmatched to any gene: 10. The germline V gene has CDR1 KGHSH and CDR2 LQKENI. CDR3 length: 17 amino acids. The CDR3 region has the DNA TGTGCCAGCTCACGATCGACTAGCGGGGGCGGGGGCAATGAGCAGTTCTTC. It is translated as CASSRSTSGGGGNEQFF.

There are a few counts of this clone. This sequence joins TRBV27 and TRBJ1-4; D is perhaps TRBD1 (6 bases). Per germline, CDR1 MNHEY and CDR2 SMNVEV (reference sequence). V shed 6 bases and J shed 7 bases, with 18 bases lying between them. The CDR3 runs to 15 residues. Written as DNA, the CDR3 is TGTGCCAGCAGCCCATACAGGGCTGGGGGTGAAAAACTGTTTTTT. It encodes CASSPYRAGGEKLFF.

This clone was counted only a few times. CDR3 sequence reads: CASSLERGTEAFF. CDR3 in DNA: TGCGCCAGCAGCTTGGAGCGGGGCACTGAAGCTTTCTTT. This chain joins TRBV5-1 and TRBJ1-1; D remains unclear. There are 13 residues in the CDR3. V was cut by 0 bases and J by 4 bases, with 7 bases left in between. Germline V gives CDR1 SGHRS, CDR2 YFSETQ.

The rearrangement uses TRBV5-6 and TRBJ2-7, with D possibly matching TRBD1 (5 bases). V shed 2 bases and J shed 2 bases, with 11 bases lying between them. The CDR3 covers 14 residues. Germline values: CDR1 SGHDT, CDR2 YYEEEE. CDR3 in amino acids: CASSFLQTAYEQYF. In DNA form, the CDR3 reads TGTGCCAGCAGCTTTTTACAGACAGCCTACGAGCAGTACTTC.

The rearrangement links TRBV19 to TRBJ1-5; the D is unclear. Germline assignment: CDR1 LNHDA and CDR2 SQIVND (reference sequence). Trimming took 7 bases from V and 6 from J, leaving 13 bases between them. The CDR3 totals 13 residues. CDR3 residues: CASTWGVGQPQHF. In nucleotides, the CDR3 is TGTGCCAGTACGTGGGGAGTCGGTCAGCCCCAGCATTTT. Supplemented by reference TRBV19 and TRBJ1-5, the full variable domain reads DGGITQSPKYLFRKEGQNVTLSCEQNLNHDAMYWYRQDPGQGLRLIYYSQIVNDFQKGDIAEGYSVSREKKESFPLTVTSAQKNPTAFYLCASTWGVGQPQHFGDGTRLSIL.

This chain links TRBV28 with TRBJ2-7; D is possibly TRBD1 (5 bases). The CDR3 sequence is 13 residues long. Germline values: CDR1 MDHEN, CDR2 SYDVKM. V was pared by 8 bases and J by 3 bases, with 14 bases between. This CDR3 reads CASADTWLYEQYF. The CDR3 DNA is TGTGCCAGCGCGGACACCTGGCTCTACGAGCAGTACTTC.